This T cell receptor beta chain was obtained from a study of T cell repertoires in cytomegalovirus infection. Study-wide background: It can be stated that public TCR beta signatures indicated CMV infection as well as a matching HLA type.

The CDR3 runs 14 residues. In germline, CDR1 is DFQATT, CDR2 SNEGSKA (reference sequence). The V segment lost 5 bases and the J segment 4 bases; nucleotides outside the gene matches: 8. Comment on this clonotype: Antigen unknown.

Each CDR3 protein is one row after TCRdb ran MiXCR on the reads. The data show roughly 920,000 distinct CDR3 sequences, with around 29% seen just once and more than 13% held by the top ten. Study outcomes and limitations: Based on cumulative public TCR beta family frequency, carriers of CMV plus the relevant HLA were identified.

The V gene is TRBV20-1, the J gene TRBJ1-5; 7 positions agree with TRBD1. The sequenced sample was cultured CD8+ T cells from PBMCs, obtained from culture after CMV antigen stimulation. The source of this sequence is a human donor in good health (CMV status not recorded). Some clones in this sample may be carry-over from other donors' samples. The CDR3 sequence: CSAEQGWGNQPQHF. The DNA of the CDR3 is TGCAGTGCTGAACAGGGGTGGGGGAATCAGCCCCAGCATTTT.